A single sample gave rise to the 18 T cell receptor beta chains below, sequenced in a study of cytomegalovirus exposure and HLA in healthy donors. The PCR contained 60 Vbeta and 13 Jbeta primers. Some clones are missing from TCRdb's copy, which holds only in-frame ones; the method was immunoSEQ multiplex PCR. The sample lists 90,000 to 120,000 clones, under 80% occurring once. The sample consisted of PBMCs. The receptors shown here come from a woman aged 40 to 55 in good health and CMV-seropositive.

This clone showed up just a few times. The chain has TRBV10-1 and TRBJ2-1; 8 positions agree with TRBD2. Per the germline V gene, CDR1 is WNHNN and CDR2 is SYGVQD (reference sequence). There are 16 residues in the CDR3. With V trimmed by 4 bases and J by 8 bases, 13 bases remained unmatched. Here the CDR3 DNA reads TGCGCCAGCAGTGTAAGGGTGGGTAGCGGGGTGGATGAGCAGTTCTTC. It translates to CASSVRVGSGVDEQFF.

The chain couples TRBV5-6 to TRBJ1-6, with D perhaps matching TRBD1 (6 bases). This CDR3 comprises 18 residues. Germline V gene lookup returns CDR1 SGHDT and CDR2 YYEEEE. With 0 bases removed from V and 0 bases from J, the gap between germline ends came to 13 bases. The DNA of the CDR3 is TGTGCCAGCAGCTTGGGGGGGACAACTAGCTCCTATAATTCACCCCTCCACTTT. Translating gives CASSLGGTTSSYNSPLHF.

J is TRBJ1-1 and V is TRBV30, with no clear D. The CDR3 runs 13 residues. CDR1 GTSNPN and CDR2 SVGIG come from the germline V gene (reference sequence). V gave up 7 bases and J gave up 1 base, with 13 bases separating them. CDR3 nucleotide sequence: TGTGCCTCTGACGCGGCCCCGAACACTGAAGCTTTCTTT. This gives the protein CASDAAPNTEAFF.

The chain uses TRBV5-6 and TRBJ1-2, with TRBD1 matching 7 bases. This CDR3 is 13 amino acids long. J was trimmed by 4 bases and V by 4 bases; bases with no gene match: 4. Germline V gene sequence: CDR1 SGHDT, CDR2 YYEEEE. Written as DNA, the CDR3 is TGTGCCAGCAGCATAGGGACAGTCTATGGCTACACCTTC. Translating gives CASSIGTVYGYTF.

The gene calls are TRBV6-6 and TRBJ2-7; D is ambiguous. Germline V gives CDR1 MNHNY, CDR2 SVGAGI (reference sequence). The CDR3 spans 16 residues. V gave up 4 bases and J gave up 6 bases, with 22 bases separating them. As DNA, the CDR3 is TGTGCCAGCAGTTCTGGCCCCCTGAGCGTCCGGTCCGAGCAGTACTTC. This codes for CASSSGPLSVRSEQYF.

The chain couples TRBV6-1 to TRBJ2-6, with 7 nucleotides matching TRBD1. V dropped 3 bases and J dropped 0; count of bases not matched to a gene: 8. The germline V gene has CDR1 MNHNS and CDR2 SASEGT. The CDR3 is 18 residues long. The CDR3 DNA reads TGTGCCAGCAGTGATCAGGGACAGAGATTCTCTGGGGCCAACGTCCTGACTTTC. This sequence encodes CASSDQGQRFSGANVLTF.

The chain uses TRBV19 and TRBJ1-6; D remains ambiguous. Germline assignment: CDR1 LNHDA and CDR2 SQIVND (reference sequence). The germline V and J ends were trimmed by 7 bases and 7 bases, with 11 bases remaining between them. There are 13 residues in the CDR3. CDR3 DNA: TGTGCCAGTACCGCGACAACCAATTCACCCCTCCACTTT. As protein: CASTATTNSPLHF.

The genes are TRBV4-1 and TRBJ1-1; tentatively, D is TRBD1 (6 bases). CDR1 and CDR2 from the germline V gene are MGHRA and YSYEKL. This CDR3 region has 20 residues. The germline V and J ends were trimmed by 0 bases and 2 bases, with 25 bases remaining between them. The CDR3 protein is CASSQETGQFPLSGNTEAFF. The CDR3 DNA is TGCGCCAGCAGCCAAGAGACCGGACAGTTTCCACTATCGGGTAACACTGAAGCTTTCTTT.

This sequence joins TRBV6-1 and TRBJ2-5; 8 nucleotides line up with TRBD1. The ends lost 0 bases at V and 6 bases at J; junction bases unmatched: 6. Germline CDR1 is MNHNS and CDR2 is SASEGT. The CDR3 has 15 residues. CDR3 protein: CASSEASTGAKTQYF. DNA for the CDR3: TGTGCCAGCAGTGAAGCATCGACAGGGGCGAAGACCCAGTACTTC.

This chain links TRBV30 with TRBJ2-1; D gene ambiguous. V lost 0 bases, J lost 6 bases, and 3 bases lay in between. The CDR3 spans 11 residues. Per the germline V gene, CDR1 is GTSNPN and CDR2 is SVGIG (reference sequence). This CDR3 is CAWSVFNEQFF. In nucleotides, the CDR3 is TGTGCCTGGAGTGTCTTCAATGAGCAGTTCTTC.

The V gene is TRBV6-5, the J gene TRBJ1-5, with 8 bases aligning to TRBD1. The CDR3 consists of 15 residues. Germline CDR1 MNHEY, CDR2 SVGAGI. V lost 3 bases to trimming and J lost 4 bases; unmatched junction nucleotides: 5. DNA for the CDR3: TGTGCCAGCAGTTATGACAGGGGACTAAATCAGCCCCAGCATTTT. The encoded protein is CASSYDRGLNQPQHF.

This clone has a handful of counts. This sequence joins TRBV6-5 and TRBJ1-5; D not resolved. Trimming cost V 0 bases and J 4 bases, with 7 bases left between them. This CDR3 has 14 residues. Germline lookup yields CDR1 MNHEY and CDR2 SVGAGI. In DNA, the CDR3 is TGTGCCAGCAGTTACTCGGCATCAAATCAGCCCCAGCATTTT. As protein: CASSYSASNQPQHF.

The table lists this clone with a few counts. The gene calls are TRBV5-5 and TRBJ2-7; 7 bases fit TRBD1. This CDR3 spans 15 amino acids. CDR1 and CDR2 (germline): SGHKS, YYEKEE (reference sequence). V lost 4 bases to trimming and J lost 1 base; unmatched junction nucleotides: 8. The CDR3 protein is CASSRTGANSYEQYF. The CDR3 bases are TGTGCCAGCAGCCGTACAGGGGCCAATTCCTACGAGCAGTACTTC.

The chain carries TRBV9 and TRBJ2-1; D is unclear. The germline V gene has CDR1 SGDLS and CDR2 YYNGEE. CDR3 length: 15 amino acids. Trimming removed 4 bases from V and 9 bases from J, with 20 bases in between. The CDR3 here is CASSPQPQARSEQFF. The CDR3 DNA follows: TGTGCCAGCAGCCCACAACCGCAGGCCCGAAGTGAGCAGTTCTTC. The full variable domain, with the rest looked up from reference TRBV9 and TRBJ2-1, is DSGVTQTPKHLITATGQRVTLRCSPRSGDLSVYWYQQSLDQGLQFLIQYYNGEERAKGNILERFSAQQFPDLHSELNLSSLELGDSALYFCASSPQPQARSEQFFGPGTRLTVL.

The gene calls are TRBV6-1 and TRBJ1-6, with TRBD1 matching 7 bases. Unmatched junction bases numbered 4, after V lost 4 bases and J lost 10 bases. The CDR3 spans 13 residues. The germline V gene encodes CDR1 MNHNS and CDR2 SASEGT. CDR3 loop: CASSVTGESPLHF. DNA of the CDR3: TGTGCCAGCAGTGTTACAGGGGAATCACCCCTCCACTTT.

This chain joins TRBV27 and TRBJ1-6; 9 nucleotides match TRBD1. The junction had 8 bases not matched to a gene; V was cut back by 10 bases and J by 7 bases. Germline CDR1 MNHEY, CDR2 SMNVEV (reference sequence). The CDR3 is 14 residues long. CDR3 DNA: TGTGCCATCGGGGACAGGGCAGGGAATTCACCCCTCCACTTT. It is translated as CAIGDRAGNSPLHF.

The chain employs TRBV19 and TRBJ2-6; D is unclear. This CDR3 has 14 amino acids. CDR1 and CDR2 from the germline V gene are LNHDA and SQIVND (reference sequence). V lost 7 bases and J lost 2, with 9 bases in between. The CDR3 nucleotides are TGTGCCAGTATTCTCAGTCCTGGGGCCAACGTCCTGACTTTC. This translates into CASILSPGANVLTF. The complete variable domain, with remaining parts taken from reference TRBV19 and TRBJ2-6, reads DGGITQSPKYLFRKEGQNVTLSCEQNLNHDAMYWYRQDPGQGLRLIYYSQIVNDFQKGDIAEGYSVSREKKESFPLTVTSAQKNPTAFYLCASILSPGANVLTFGAGSRLTVL.

The sample holds a few counts of this clone. The V call is TRBV6-1, the J call TRBJ1-5; 7 bases map to TRBD1. The germline V gene has CDR1 MNHNS and CDR2 SASEGT. The junction had 5 bases not matched to a gene; V was cut back by 6 bases and J by 3 bases. The CDR3 is 14 residues long. CDR3 nucleotide sequence: TGTGCCAGCAGCCTAGACAGGGCCAATCAGCCCCAGCATTTT. This translates into CASSLDRANQPQHF.